The 12 T cell receptor beta chains listed next were all sequenced from one sample in a study of cytomegalovirus exposure and HLA in healthy donors (TCRdb year 2017). Library generation was performed with the immunoSEQ multiplex PCR assay. A mixture of 60 forward primers for TCR Vbeta segments and 13 reverse primers for TCR Jbeta segments was used in the multiplex PCR. In TCRdb, the immuneACCESS table is reduced to in-frame sequences with V and J assigned. These tables do not hold every clone; where another copy was compared, an unresolved V gene accounts for under half, and the others remain unexplained. The sample table contains about 150,000 clones; only one count was recorded for roughly 80% of them. In total, the top ten clones hold roughly 1.6% of the sample. Material: PBMCs. All receptors derive from a woman between 40 and 50 years old in good health and CMV-seronegative.

This chain uses TRBV10-3 with TRBJ2-5; 8 bases agree with TRBD2. Germline V gene data show CDR1 as ENHRY and CDR2 as SYGVKD. The CDR3 has 13 residues. V lost 7 bases, J lost 5 bases, and 6 bases stayed unmatched. In DNA, the CDR3 is TGTGCCATCACCCGGGGGGGCCACGAGACCCAGTACTTC. This encodes CAITRGGHETQYF.

The genes are TRBV7-9 and TRBJ2-3; TRBD1 might be the D (6 bases). This CDR3 comprises 11 residues. CDR1 is SEHNR, CDR2 FQNEAQ, per germline (reference sequence). V was trimmed by 5 bases and J by 10 bases, leaving 10 bases between them. The CDR3 DNA reads as TGTGCCAGCAGCCCGGACAGCCCGCAGTATTTT. Protein: CASSPDSPQYF.

This rearrangement joins TRBV10-3 to TRBJ2-2; TRBD2 agrees at 11 bases. The V gene end was trimmed by 4 bases and the J gene end by 4 bases; junction bases not matched to a gene: 11. This CDR3 comprises 18 residues. Germline V gives CDR1 ENHRY, CDR2 SYGVKD. The CDR3 is CAISATPIAGGTTGELFF. The CDR3 DNA reads TGTGCCATCAGTGCGACCCCAATAGCGGGGGGGACCACCGGGGAGCTGTTTTTT.

The rearrangement uses TRBV6-1 and TRBJ1-2; tentative D call: TRBD1 (6 bases). The CDR3 totals 15 residues. Germline CDR1 and CDR2: MNHNS and SASEGT. V was clipped by 1 base and J by 4 bases, with 13 bases between them. The CDR3 nucleotides are TGTGCCAGCAGTGAAGGGTCAGGGGCCGGCTATGGCTACACCTTC. This sequence encodes CASSEGSGAGYGYTF.

The chain employs TRBV5-1 and TRBJ1-2; 8 bases fit TRBD1. The CDR3 sequence is 14 residues long. V shed 4 bases, J shed 2 bases, and the junction held 4 bases outside the gene matches. CDR1 and CDR2 from the germline V gene are SGHRS and YFSETQ. The DNA for the CDR3 is TGCGCCAGCAGCGATAACAGGGGGAACTATGGCTACACCTTC. It translates to CASSDNRGNYGYTF. The full variable domain, its missing parts supplied by reference TRBV5-1 and TRBJ1-2, is KAGVTQTPRYLIKTRGQQVTLSCSPISGHRSVSWYQQTPGQGLQFLFEYFSETQRNKGNFPGRFSGRQFSNSRSEMNVSTLELGDSALYLCASSDNRGNYGYTFGSGTRLTVV.

CDR3 DNA: TGTGCCAGCAGCTTAGAAATGGGAGTGAACACTGAAGCTTTCTTT. This sequence encodes CASSLEMGVNTEAFF. The J gene is TRBJ1-1, the V gene TRBV7-9; no firm D call. Per germline, CDR1 SEHNR and CDR2 FQNEAQ (reference sequence). This CDR3 is 15 amino acids long. Trimming took off 1 base at V and 0 bases at J, with 9 bases between the two ends.

The chain couples TRBV5-6 to TRBJ2-7, with TRBD1 identical over 7 bases. The CDR3 runs to 12 residues. The V and J ends lost 7 bases and 6 bases, in that order; junction bases with no gene match: 7. Germline-derived CDR1 and CDR2 are SGHDT and YYEEEE. The CDR3 DNA is TGTGCCAGCCGGCTAGGGGGCGGCGAGCAGTACTTC. This translates into CASRLGGGEQYF.

Written as DNA, the CDR3 is TGTGCCAGCAGCACTACAGGGGACGGAAACACCATATATTTT. It specifies CASSTTGDGNTIYF. V usage is TRBV7-9 and J usage is TRBJ1-3, with 7 bases lining up with TRBD1. This CDR3 comprises 14 residues. Germline lookup yields CDR1 SEHNR and CDR2 FQNEAQ (reference sequence). V was clipped by 5 bases and J by 4 bases; unmatched bases: 5.

This chain connects TRBV29-1 to TRBJ2-2; D might be TRBD1 (6 bases). The V and J ends lost 6 bases and 2 bases respectively, with 13 bases between them. There are 14 residues in the CDR3. The germline CDR1 and CDR2 sequences are SQVTM and ANQGSEA. Written as DNA, the CDR3 is TGCAGCGTGTGGTTGGACAGTAACACCGGGGAGCTGTTTTTT. Its protein is CSVWLDSNTGELFF.

This sequence joins TRBV4-1 and TRBJ1-4; tentative D call: TRBD1 (6 bases). Trimming took 3 bases from V and 8 from J, leaving 16 bases between them. Germline-derived CDR1 and CDR2 are MGHRA and YSYEKL. The CDR3 contains 15 residues. The CDR3: CASSQSGVSREKLFF. In DNA, the CDR3 is TGCGCCAGCAGCCAGTCAGGGGTCTCTAGGGAAAAACTGTTTTTT.

V is TRBV5-4 and J is TRBJ2-3, with a weak D call TRBD2 (7 bases). Germline values: CDR1 SGHNT, CDR2 YYREEE (reference sequence). Trimming shortened V by 0 bases and J by 3 bases, and 17 bases separated the two germline ends. CDR3 size: 17 residues. CDR3 bases: TGTGCCAGCAGCTTGGGGAAGGGGGGGCCGGGTACAGATACGCAGTATTTT. Protein sequence: CASSLGKGGPGTDTQYF.

This chain joins TRBV9 and TRBJ2-3; D is ambiguous. In germline, CDR1 is SGDLS, CDR2 YYNGEE. The V and J ends lost 2 bases and 3 bases respectively, with 7 bases between them. The CDR3 covers 13 residues. Here the CDR3 reads CASSVSQTDTQYF. The CDR3 DNA reads as TGTGCCAGCAGCGTTTCGCAGACAGATACGCAGTATTTT.